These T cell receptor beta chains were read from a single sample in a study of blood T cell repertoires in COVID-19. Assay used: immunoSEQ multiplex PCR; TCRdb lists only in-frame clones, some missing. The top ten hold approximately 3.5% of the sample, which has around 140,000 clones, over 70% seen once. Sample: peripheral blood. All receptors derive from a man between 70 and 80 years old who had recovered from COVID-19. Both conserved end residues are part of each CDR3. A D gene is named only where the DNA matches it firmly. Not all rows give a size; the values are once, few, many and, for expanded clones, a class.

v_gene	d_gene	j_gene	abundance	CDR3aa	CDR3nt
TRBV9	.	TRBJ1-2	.	CASSVAGARGADGYTF	TGTGCCAGCAGCGTAGCAGGGGCAAGAGGAGCGGATGGCTACACCTTC
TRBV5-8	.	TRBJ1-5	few	CASSLLVTSNQPQHF	TGTGCCAGCAGCCTCCTAGTTACCAGCAATCAGCCCCAGCATTTT
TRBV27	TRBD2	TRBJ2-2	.	CASSPTHLAGVVGELFF	TGTGCCAGCAGTCCAACCCACCTAGCGGGAGTTGTCGGGGAGCTGTTTTTT
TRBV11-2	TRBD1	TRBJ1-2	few	CASSRTGGYGYTF	TGTGCCAGCAGCCGGACAGGGGGGTATGGCTACACCTTC
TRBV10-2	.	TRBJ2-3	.	CASSESEGGTDTQYF	TGCGCCAGCAGTGAGTCTGAGGGGGGCACAGATACGCAGTATTTT
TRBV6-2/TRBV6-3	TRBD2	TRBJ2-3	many	CASSYTLAGALGGTDTQYF	TGTGCCAGCAGTTACACCCTAGCGGGAGCTCTGGGAGGCACAGATACGCAGTATTTT
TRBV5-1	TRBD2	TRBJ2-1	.	CASSLDLAGVEQFF	TGCGCCAGCAGCTTGGACCTAGCGGGAGTGGAGCAGTTCTTC
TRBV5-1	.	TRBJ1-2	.	CASSTSGPHAYGYTF	TGCGCCAGCAGCACTTCAGGGCCCCACGCCTATGGCTACACCTTC
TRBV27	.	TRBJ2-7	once	CASSVEATYEQYF	TGTGCCAGCAGTGTCGAAGCCACCTACGAGCAGTACTTC
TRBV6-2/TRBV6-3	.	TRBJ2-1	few	CASSYSGRDSDEQFF	TGTGCCAGCAGTTACTCGGGGCGGGATAGCGATGAGCAGTTCTTC
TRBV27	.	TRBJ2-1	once	CASSSYFPPRSSYNEQFF	TGTGCCAGCAGTTCCTATTTCCCCCCCCGGAGCTCCTACAATGAGCAGTTCTTC
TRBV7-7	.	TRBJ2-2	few	CASSPNPGNTGELFF	TGTGCCAGCAGTCCTAACCCGGGGAACACCGGGGAGCTGTTTTTT
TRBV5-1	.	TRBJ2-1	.	CASSSSSNSRPGNEQFF	TGCGCCAGCAGCTCGAGTAGCAATAGTAGGCCCGGCAATGAGCAGTTCTTC
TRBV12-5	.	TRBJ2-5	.	CASGSTGKETQYF	TGTGCTAGTGGTTCCACAGGCAAAGAGACCCAGTACTTC
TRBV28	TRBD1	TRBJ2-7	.	CASRQTGGDEQYF	TGTGCCAGCAGACAAACAGGGGGCGACGAGCAGTACTTC
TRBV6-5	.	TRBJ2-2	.	CASSYSSAEGTGELFF	TGTGCCAGCAGTTACTCGAGCGCAGAAGGCACCGGGGAGCTGTTTTTT
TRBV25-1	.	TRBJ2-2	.	CASSELATTGELFF	TGTGCCAGCAGTGAACTGGCAACCACCGGGGAGCTGTTTTTT
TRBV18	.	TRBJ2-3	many	CASSPGQYTDTQYF	TGTGCCAGCTCACCAGGACAGTACACAGATACGCAGTATTTT
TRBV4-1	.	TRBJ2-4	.	CASSQDLRELAKNIQYF	TGCGCCAGCAGCCAAGATTTAAGAGAGCTAGCCAAAAACATTCAGTACTTC
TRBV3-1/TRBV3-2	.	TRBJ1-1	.	CASSPTGGNTEAFF	TGTGCCAGCAGCCCCACCGGGGGGAACACTGAAGCTTTCTTT
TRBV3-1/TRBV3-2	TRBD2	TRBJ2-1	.	CASSTGTSGTGEQFF	TGTGCCAGCAGCACCGGGACTAGCGGGACTGGTGAGCAGTTCTTC
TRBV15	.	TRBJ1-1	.	CATSRDWSFNTEAFF	TGTGCCACCAGCAGAGATTGGAGCTTCAACACTGAAGCTTTCTTT
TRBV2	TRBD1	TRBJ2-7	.	CASSEADRGYEQYF	TGTGCCAGCAGTGAAGCGGACAGGGGCTACGAGCAGTACTTC
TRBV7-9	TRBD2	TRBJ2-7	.	CASSSSGVAREQYF	TGTGCCAGCAGCTCTAGCGGAGTTGCCAGGGAGCAGTACTTC
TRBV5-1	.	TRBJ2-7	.	CASSLGGSGYYEQYF	TGCGCCAGCAGCTTGGGTGGTAGCGGTTACTACGAGCAGTACTTC
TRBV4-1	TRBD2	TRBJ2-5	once	CASSPTRTSQKETQYF	TGCGCCAGCAGCCCCACAAGGACTAGCCAAAAAGAGACCCAGTACTTC
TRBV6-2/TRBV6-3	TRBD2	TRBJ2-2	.	CASSGLADYTGELFF	TGTGCCAGCAGCGGACTAGCGGATTACACCGGGGAGCTGTTTTTT
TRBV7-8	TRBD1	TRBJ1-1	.	CASSRPRDRAEAFF	TGTGCCAGCAGCCGACCCCGGGACAGGGCTGAAGCTTTCTTT
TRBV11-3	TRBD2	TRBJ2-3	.	CASSILAGGTDTQYF	TGTGCCAGCAGCATTCTAGCGGGGGGCACAGATACGCAGTATTTT
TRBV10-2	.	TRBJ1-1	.	CASSDLGVTEAFF	TGCGCCAGCAGTGATTTAGGGGTCACTGAAGCTTTCTTT
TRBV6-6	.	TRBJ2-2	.	CASSLQGTDTGELFF	TGTGCCAGCAGTTTGCAGGGCACGGACACCGGGGAGCTGTTTTTT
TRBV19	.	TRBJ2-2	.	CASSIVGSTGELFF	TGTGCCAGTAGTATTGTCGGGAGCACCGGGGAGCTGTTTTTT
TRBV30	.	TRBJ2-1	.	CAWSVLALLSYNEQFF	TGTGCCTGGAGTGTATTAGCGTTGCTCTCCTACAATGAGCAGTTCTTC
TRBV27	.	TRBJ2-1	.	CASSFLDPKDNEQFF	TGTGCCAGCAGTTTCCTAGACCCGAAAGACAATGAGCAGTTCTTC
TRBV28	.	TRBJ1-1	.	CASSPLEGDTEAFF	TGTGCCAGCAGTCCCCTCGAAGGGGACACTGAAGCTTTCTTT
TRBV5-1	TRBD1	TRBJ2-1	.	CASSYPGQGVYEQFF	TGCGCCAGCAGCTACCCGGGACAGGGGGTTTATGAGCAGTTCTTC
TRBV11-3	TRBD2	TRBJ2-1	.	CASSLGGLAGVSEQFF	TGTGCCAGCAGCTTAGGGGGACTAGCGGGAGTCAGTGAGCAGTTCTTC
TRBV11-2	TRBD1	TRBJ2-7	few	CASSNRQGVDEQYF	TGTGCCAGCAGCAATCGACAGGGAGTCGACGAGCAGTACTTC
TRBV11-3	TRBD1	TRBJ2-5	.	CASSLYGDSQETQYF	TGTGCCAGCAGCTTATACGGGGACAGCCAAGAGACCCAGTACTTC
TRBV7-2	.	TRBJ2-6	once	CASSLESGRGSGANVLTF	TGTGCCAGCAGCTTAGAAAGCGGCAGGGGCTCTGGGGCCAACGTCCTGACTTTC
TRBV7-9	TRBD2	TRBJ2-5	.	CASSLLAGGGLETQYF	TGTGCCAGCAGCTTACTAGCGGGAGGAGGTTTGGAGACCCAGTACTTC
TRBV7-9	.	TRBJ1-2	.	CASTILGGLYGYTF	TGTGCCAGCACGATTCTGGGGGGGCTGTATGGCTACACCTTC
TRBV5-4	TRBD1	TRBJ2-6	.	CASSNGDRGSGANVLTF	TGTGCCAGCAGCAACGGGGACAGGGGCTCTGGGGCCAACGTCCTGACTTTC
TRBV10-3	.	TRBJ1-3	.	CAISRGFEDTIYF	TGTGCCATCAGCCGAGGGTTTGAGGACACCATATATTTT
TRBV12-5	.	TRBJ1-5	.	CASGFPRGAQHF	TGTGCTAGTGGTTTCCCAAGAGGAGCCCAGCATTTT
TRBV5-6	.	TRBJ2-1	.	CASSLPGRSYNEQFF	TGTGCCAGCAGCTTGCCGGGGAGATCCTACAATGAGCAGTTCTTC
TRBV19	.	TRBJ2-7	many	CASSRTLSSYEQYF	TGTGCCAGTTCCAGGACACTAAGCTCCTACGAGCAGTACTTC